The T cell receptor (beta chain) described here comes from a study of blood T cells in healthy people across ages. Alongside a J-beta primer mix, a sample-barcoded 5' primer served in a second PCR lasting about 7 to 11 cycles. Each CDR3 protein is one row after TCRdb ran MiXCR on the 5' RACE reads. The data contain about 1.8 million distinct CDR3 sequences, 40% to 55% of them singletons. This TCR was recovered from a woman between 40 and 55 years old in good health. Sequencing input: blood.

The CDR3 loop is CSVEKGWDTEAFF. CDR3 nucleotide sequence: TGCAGCGTTGAAAAGGGGTGGGACACTGAAGCTTTCTTT. The J gene is TRBJ1-1, the V gene TRBV29-1; weak D call: TRBD1 (5 bases). Germline values: CDR1 SQVTM, CDR2 ANQGSEA. The CDR3 contains 13 residues. With 2 bases removed from V and 3 bases from J, the gap between germline ends came to 10 bases.